These 24 T cell receptor beta chains were all obtained from the same sample, sequenced in a study of blood T cell repertoires in COVID-19. Sequenced by immunoSEQ multiplex PCR; TCRdb stores in-frame clones only, minus some. The repertoire holds about 89,000 clones, with approximately 79% as singletons. Sequencing was performed on peripheral blood. The receptors stem from a woman older than 75 with acute or convalescent COVID-19.

The V gene is TRBV5-5, the J gene TRBJ1-1; TRBD1 might be the D (5 bases). This CDR3 region has 15 residues. Trimming shortened V by 4 bases and J by 1 base, and 14 bases separated the two germline ends. CDR1 is SGHKS, CDR2 YYEKEE, per germline (reference sequence). CDR3 loop: CASSPTGGSNTEAFF. Here the CDR3 DNA reads TGTGCCAGCAGCCCGACCGGGGGGTCGAACACTGAAGCTTTCTTT.

This clone has only a few counts. The CDR3 loop is CASSLVGDSGNQPQHF. CDR3 sequence (DNA): TGTGCCAGCAGCTTAGTTGGTGACAGCGGCAATCAGCCCCAGCATTTT. The V gene is TRBV7-9, the J gene TRBJ1-5, with D maybe TRBD1 (5 bases). Germline-derived CDR1 and CDR2 are SEHNR and FQNEAQ (reference sequence). The CDR3 has 16 residues. V was cut by 1 base and J by 2 bases, with 12 bases left in between.

V gene TRBV7-2 combines with J gene TRBJ2-4; a possible D gene is TRBD1 (6 bases). From germline, CDR1 is SGHTA and CDR2 FQGNSA. The CDR3 runs 12 residues. V lost 1 base to trimming and J lost 13 bases, with 11 bases between them. The CDR3 nucleotides are TGTGCCAGCAGCTTAGGTCCGGACAGACAGTACTTC. As protein: CASSLGPDRQYF.

This chain links TRBV19 with TRBJ2-1, with 13 bases that match TRBD2. The CDR3 has 13 residues. Germline values: CDR1 LNHDA, CDR2 SQIVND (reference sequence). Losses at the gene ends were 9 bases for V and 6 bases for J; bases not matched to a gene: 2. As DNA, the CDR3 is TGTGCCAGCCGGACTAGCGGGGGCAATGAGCAGTTCTTC. Protein product: CASRTSGGNEQFF.

J is TRBJ2-7 and V is TRBV5-1; 7 bases line up with TRBD1. Germline CDR1 reads SGHRS; CDR2 reads YFSETQ. This CDR3 contains 14 residues. V was clipped by 6 bases and J by 3 bases; unmatched bases: 9. CDR3: CASTSQGRNYEQYF. CDR3 DNA sequence: TGCGCCAGCACATCACAGGGGCGTAACTACGAGCAGTACTTC.

The chain couples TRBV7-3 to TRBJ1-5, with 11 bases lining up with TRBD1. Germline CDR1 reads SGHTA; CDR2 reads FQGTGA. The length of the CDR3 is 18 residues. The ends lost 5 bases at V and 3 bases at J; junction bases unmatched: 12. The CDR3 here is CASSPRDRGGLNNQPQHF. In DNA, the CDR3 is TGTGCCAGCAGCCCCCGGGACAGGGGGGGATTGAACAATCAGCCCCAGCATTTT.

This chain joins TRBV6-2 or TRBV6-3 and TRBJ2-1; 7 bases align to TRBD1. This CDR3 has 16 amino acids. The ends lost 4 bases at V and 8 bases at J; junction bases unmatched: 14. Germline assignment: CDR1 MNHEY and CDR2 SVGEGT. The CDR3 sequence: CASSSGTAYPHDEQFF. The CDR3 DNA is TGTGCCAGCAGTTCCGGGACAGCCTACCCCCACGATGAGCAGTTCTTC.

Only one count was recorded for this clone. The chain recombines TRBV25-1 with TRBJ2-1, with a possible D match to TRBD2 (6 bases). The germline CDR1 and CDR2 sequences are MGHDK and SYGVNS. V was clipped by 3 bases and J by 1 base, with 13 bases between them. The CDR3 runs 16 residues. The CDR3, as DNA: TGTGCCAGCAGTGATCCCGGGGGTGGATCCTACAATGAGCAGTTCTTC. Translation: CASSDPGGGSYNEQFF.

The rearrangement joins TRBV7-2 to TRBJ1-1, with D possibly matching TRBD1 (6 bases). Trimming took off 1 base at V and 7 bases at J, with 13 bases between the two ends. This CDR3 comprises 14 residues. Germline loops: CDR1 SGHTA, CDR2 FQGNSA. CDR3 region: CASSLGYREGEAFF. The CDR3 bases are TGTGCCAGCAGCTTAGGGTACAGGGAAGGTGAAGCTTTCTTT.

V gene TRBV7-9 combines with J gene TRBJ1-2; 8 bases match TRBD1. J was trimmed by 3 bases and V by 3 bases; bases with no gene match: 6. Germline loops: CDR1 SEHNR, CDR2 FQNEAQ (reference sequence). The CDR3 consists of 15 residues. The CDR3 region has the DNA TGTGCCAGCAGCTTCCAACAGGGGGTGGACTATGGCTACACCTTC. This codes for CASSFQQGVDYGYTF.

This clone was counted once. The chain carries TRBV5-4 and TRBJ2-7; D is perhaps TRBD1 (6 bases). Germline CDR1 reads SGHNT; CDR2 reads YYREEE (reference sequence). The V end lost 5 bases, the J end lost 4 bases, and 13 bases lay between the germline ends. The CDR3 extends over 13 amino acids. CDR3 region: CASSPQGSYEQYF. CDR3 nucleotides: TGTGCCAGCAGTCCGCAGGGGAGTTACGAGCAGTACTTC.

Only a few counts were recorded for this clone. The chain recombines TRBV5-1 with TRBJ2-3; D is unresolved. Germline V gene data show CDR1 as SGHRS and CDR2 as YFSETQ. V lost 3 bases, J lost 2 bases, and 4 bases lay in between. The CDR3 loop spans 12 amino acids. In DNA, the CDR3 is TGCGCCAGCAGCTCTTCCACAGATACGCAGTATTTT. This codes for CASSSSTDTQYF.

The gene calls are TRBV7-9 and TRBJ1-2; D may be TRBD1 (5 bases). The CDR3 is 15 residues long. V gave up 3 bases and J gave up 5 bases, with 16 bases separating them. Germline V gene lookup returns CDR1 SEHNR and CDR2 FQNEAQ (reference sequence). This chain's CDR3 is CASSFGGALKYGYTF. The CDR3 bases are TGTGCCAGCAGCTTTGGAGGGGCCCTAAAATATGGCTACACCTTC.

This chain joins TRBV6-6 and TRBJ1-1, with D uncertain. Germline values: CDR1 MNHNY, CDR2 SVGAGI (reference sequence). The V end was cut by 10 bases, the J end by 3 bases, with 15 bases between. The CDR3 sequence is 13 residues long. This chain's CDR3 is CATKLYRDTEAFF. In DNA, the CDR3 is TGTGCCACGAAACTCTACCGGGACACTGAAGCTTTCTTT.

This rearrangement joins TRBV5-1 to TRBJ2-5, with D maybe TRBD1 (6 bases). Germline CDR1 reads SGHRS; CDR2 reads YFSETQ. There are 14 residues in the CDR3. The V and J ends lost 5 bases and 1 base respectively, with 12 bases between them. The CDR3 reads CASSLGQIQETQYF. CDR3 DNA: TGCGCCAGCAGTCTCGGACAGATCCAAGAGACCCAGTACTTC.

The chain couples TRBV6-5 to TRBJ1-1; 9 bases are shared with TRBD1. V lost 0 bases to trimming and J lost 7 bases; unmatched junction nucleotides: 3. The CDR3 is 14 amino acids. Germline V gene data show CDR1 as MNHEY and CDR2 as SVGAGI. The CDR3 DNA reads as TGTGCCAGCAGTTACTCTATGGGACAGGGTGAAGCTTTCTTT. Encoded protein: CASSYSMGQGEAFF.

The genes are TRBV4-1 and TRBJ1-2; D might be TRBD1 (5 bases). The CDR3 runs to 14 residues. With 4 bases removed from V and 8 bases from J, the gap between germline ends came to 17 bases. Germline values: CDR1 MGHRA, CDR2 YSYEKL. The CDR3 DNA sequence: TGCGCCAGCAGCCCCCATGGAGGGGCGCGGGGCTACACCTTC. The encoded protein is CASSPHGGARGYTF.

The gene calls are TRBV3-1 (or the pseudogene TRBV3-2) and TRBJ2-5, with 9 bases that match TRBD1. Per the germline V gene, CDR1 is LGHDT and CDR2 is YNNKEL (reference sequence). The J segment lost 5 bases and the V segment lost 4 bases, leaving 2 bases of the junction unmatched. This CDR3 contains 13 residues. The CDR3 spells CASSLTGGETQYF. The CDR3 DNA follows: TGTGCCAGCAGCCTCACAGGGGGCGAGACCCAGTACTTC.

The gene calls are TRBV19 and TRBJ1-1; D ambiguous. Per germline, CDR1 LNHDA and CDR2 SQIVND (reference sequence). The CDR3 is made up of 14 amino acids. Trimming took 3 bases from V and 0 from J, leaving 8 bases between them. The CDR3 nucleotides are TGTGCCAGTAGTATCTTAGACATGAACACTGAAGCTTTCTTT. It translates to CASSILDMNTEAFF.

CDR3 protein: CASSLTRVSTEAFF. CDR3 DNA: TGTGCCAGCAGTTTAACCAGGGTGAGCACTGAAGCTTTCTTT. The V call is TRBV27, the J call TRBJ1-1; the D gene is possibly TRBD1 (5 bases). V was shortened by 2 bases and J by 4 bases, with 11 bases between the two germline ends. The CDR3 consists of 14 residues. CDR1 and CDR2 (germline): MNHEY, SMNVEV (reference sequence).

This rearrangement joins TRBV5-1 to TRBJ2-3; 7 positions match TRBD1. The V segment lost 1 base and the J segment 6 bases; nucleotides outside the gene matches: 5. Germline CDR1 and CDR2: SGHRS and YFSETQ. There are 14 residues in the CDR3. Here the CDR3 DNA reads TGCGCCAGCAGCTTGACCCCACAGGGGGATACGCAGTATTTT. Its protein product is CASSLTPQGDTQYF.

This chain connects TRBV25-1 to TRBJ2-2, with TRBD1 matching 7 bases. This CDR3 contains 16 residues. The germline gives CDR1 MGHDK, CDR2 SYGVNS. V lost 5 bases, J lost 0 bases, and 6 bases stayed unmatched. The chain's CDR3 is CASSKRGGANTGELFF. Written as DNA, the CDR3 is TGTGCCAGCAGTAAAAGAGGGGGCGCGAACACCGGGGAGCTGTTTTTT.

The chain recombines TRBV18 with TRBJ1-2, with D tentatively TRBD1 (5 bases). This CDR3 comprises 15 residues. Germline CDR1 reads KGHSH; CDR2 reads LQKENI. Trimming took 0 bases from V and 4 from J, leaving 12 bases between them. The CDR3 nucleotides are TGTGCCAGCTCACCACCGGAGGGCAGGGTCTATGGCTACACCTTC. Amino acid sequence: CASSPPEGRVYGYTF.

This chain uses TRBV7-9 with TRBJ2-2; 8 nucleotides match TRBD2. This CDR3 spans 14 amino acids. CDR1 and CDR2 (germline): SEHNR, FQNEAQ (reference sequence). Trimming took 7 bases from V and 1 from J; bases not matched to a gene: 2. CDR3 nucleotides: TGTGCCAGCATTAGCGGGGTGAACACCGGGGAGCTGTTTTTT. It is translated as CASISGVNTGELFF.